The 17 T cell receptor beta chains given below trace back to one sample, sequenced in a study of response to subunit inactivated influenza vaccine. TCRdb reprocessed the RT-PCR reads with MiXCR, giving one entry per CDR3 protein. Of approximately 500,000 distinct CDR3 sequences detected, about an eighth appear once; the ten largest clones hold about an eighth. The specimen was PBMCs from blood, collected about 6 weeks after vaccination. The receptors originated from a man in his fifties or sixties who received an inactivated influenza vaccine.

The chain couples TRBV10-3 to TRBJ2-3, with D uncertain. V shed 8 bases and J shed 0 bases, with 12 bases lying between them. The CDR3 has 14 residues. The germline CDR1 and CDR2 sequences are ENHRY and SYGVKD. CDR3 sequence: CAIGPGFSTDTQYF. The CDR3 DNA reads TGTGCCATCGGGCCGGGCTTTAGCACAGATACGCAGTATTTT.

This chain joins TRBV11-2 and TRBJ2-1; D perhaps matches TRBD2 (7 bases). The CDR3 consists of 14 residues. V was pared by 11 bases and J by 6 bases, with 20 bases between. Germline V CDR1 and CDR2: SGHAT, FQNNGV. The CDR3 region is CAEGRDPRGNEQFF. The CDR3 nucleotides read TGTGCCGAAGGGAGGGACCCCAGGGGCAATGAGCAGTTCTTC.

Here the CDR3 DNA reads TGTGCCAGCACCCACCGGGACACGCTAGAAAAACTGTTTTTT. It yields the protein CASTHRDTLEKLFF. The chain joins TRBV27 to TRBJ1-4; weak D call: TRBD1 (6 bases). The CDR3 runs 14 residues. Trimming stripped 7 bases from V and 8 bases from J, with 17 bases between. In germline, CDR1 is MNHEY, CDR2 SMNVEV (reference sequence).

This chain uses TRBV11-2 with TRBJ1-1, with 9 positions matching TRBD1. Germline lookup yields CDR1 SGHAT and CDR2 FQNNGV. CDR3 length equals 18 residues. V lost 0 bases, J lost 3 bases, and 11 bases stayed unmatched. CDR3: CASSLDTGGEVWYTEAFF. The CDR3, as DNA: TGTGCCAGCAGCTTAGATACAGGGGGCGAGGTTTGGTACACTGAAGCTTTCTTT.

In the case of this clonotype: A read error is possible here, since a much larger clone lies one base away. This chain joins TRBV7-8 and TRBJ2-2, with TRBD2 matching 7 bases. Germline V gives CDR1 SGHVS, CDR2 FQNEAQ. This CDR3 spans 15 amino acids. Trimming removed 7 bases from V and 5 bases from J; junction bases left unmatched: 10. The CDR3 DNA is TGTGCCAGCACGCAGCGATGGGGGGGGACCGGGGAGCTGTTTTTT. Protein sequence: CASTQRWGGTGELFF.

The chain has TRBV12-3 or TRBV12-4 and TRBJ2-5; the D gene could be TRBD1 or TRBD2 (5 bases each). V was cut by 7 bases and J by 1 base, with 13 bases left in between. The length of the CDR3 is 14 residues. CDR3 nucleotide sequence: TGTGCCAGCACCCTGGGACGGTCCCAAGAGACCCAGTACTTC. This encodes CASTLGRSQETQYF.

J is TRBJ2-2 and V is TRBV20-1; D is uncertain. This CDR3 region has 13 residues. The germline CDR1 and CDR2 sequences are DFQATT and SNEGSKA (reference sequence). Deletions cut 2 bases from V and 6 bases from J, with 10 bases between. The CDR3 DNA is TGCAGTGCTAGACTGGGAAGCGCCGGGGAGCTGTTTTTT. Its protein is CSARLGSAGELFF.

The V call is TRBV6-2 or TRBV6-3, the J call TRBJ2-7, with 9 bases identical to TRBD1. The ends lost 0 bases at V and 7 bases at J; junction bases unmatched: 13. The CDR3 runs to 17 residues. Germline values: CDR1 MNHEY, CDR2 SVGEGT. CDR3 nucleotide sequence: TGTGCCAGCAGTTACTCCAACCTATGGACAGGGGAGAGGGAGCAGTACTTC. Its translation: CASSYSNLWTGEREQYF.

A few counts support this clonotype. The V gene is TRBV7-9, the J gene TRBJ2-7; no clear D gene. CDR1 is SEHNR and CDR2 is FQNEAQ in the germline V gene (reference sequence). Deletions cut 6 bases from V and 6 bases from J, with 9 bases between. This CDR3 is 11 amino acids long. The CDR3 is CASSKSAEQYF. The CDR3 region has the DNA TGTGCCAGCAGTAAGTCCGCCGAGCAGTACTTC.

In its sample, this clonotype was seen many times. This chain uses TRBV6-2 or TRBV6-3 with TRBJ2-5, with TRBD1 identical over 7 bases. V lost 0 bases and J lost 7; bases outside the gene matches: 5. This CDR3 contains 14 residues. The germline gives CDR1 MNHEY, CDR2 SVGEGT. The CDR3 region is CASSYSGGSGTQYF. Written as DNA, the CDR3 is TGTGCCAGCAGTTACTCAGGGGGCTCCGGGACCCAGTACTTC.

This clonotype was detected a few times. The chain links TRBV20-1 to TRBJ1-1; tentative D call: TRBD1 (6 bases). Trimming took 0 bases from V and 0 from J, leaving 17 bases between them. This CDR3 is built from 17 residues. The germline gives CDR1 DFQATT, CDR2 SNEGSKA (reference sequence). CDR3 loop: CSARESSGHTMNTEAFF. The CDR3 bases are TGCAGTGCTAGAGAGTCGTCGGGACATACAATGAACACTGAAGCTTTCTTT.

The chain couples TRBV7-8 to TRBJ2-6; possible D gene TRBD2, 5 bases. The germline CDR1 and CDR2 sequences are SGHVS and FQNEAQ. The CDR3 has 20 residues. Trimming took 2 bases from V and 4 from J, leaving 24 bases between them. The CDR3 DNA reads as TGTGCCAGCAGCTTATCAGAGGCGTACGGGGTTGCGCGAGGGGCCAACGTCCTGACTTTC. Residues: CASSLSEAYGVARGANVLTF.

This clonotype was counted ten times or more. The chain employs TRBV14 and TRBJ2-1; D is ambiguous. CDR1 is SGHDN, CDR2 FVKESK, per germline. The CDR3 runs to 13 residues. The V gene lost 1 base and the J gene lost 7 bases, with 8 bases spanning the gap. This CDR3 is CASSQVPGNEQFF. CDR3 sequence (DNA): TGTGCCAGCAGCCAAGTACCTGGGAATGAGCAGTTCTTC.

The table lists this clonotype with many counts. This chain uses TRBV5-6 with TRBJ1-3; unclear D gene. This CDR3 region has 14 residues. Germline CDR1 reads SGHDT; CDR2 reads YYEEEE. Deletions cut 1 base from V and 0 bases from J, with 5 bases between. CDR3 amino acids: CASSLYGSGNTIYF. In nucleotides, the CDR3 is TGTGCCAGCAGCTTGTACGGCTCTGGAAACACCATATATTTT.

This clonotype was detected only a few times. In nucleotides, the CDR3 is TGTGCCAGCAGCTTAGTCCCGATGACCGGGACGGTCTACTACGAGCAGTACTTC. This translates into CASSLVPMTGTVYYEQYF. The chain links TRBV11-2 to TRBJ2-7; D may be TRBD1 or TRBD2 (5 bases each). V dropped 1 base and J dropped 3 bases, with 22 bases sitting between them. The CDR3 spans 18 residues. CDR1 is SGHAT, CDR2 FQNNGV, per germline.

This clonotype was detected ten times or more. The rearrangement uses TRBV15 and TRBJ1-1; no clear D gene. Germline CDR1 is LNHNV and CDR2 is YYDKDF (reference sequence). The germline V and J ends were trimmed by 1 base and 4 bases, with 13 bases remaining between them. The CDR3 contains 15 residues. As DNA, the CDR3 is TGTGCCACCAGCAGAGTCCGGGAGGGAGTCACTGAAGCTTTCTTT. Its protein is CATSRVREGVTEAFF.

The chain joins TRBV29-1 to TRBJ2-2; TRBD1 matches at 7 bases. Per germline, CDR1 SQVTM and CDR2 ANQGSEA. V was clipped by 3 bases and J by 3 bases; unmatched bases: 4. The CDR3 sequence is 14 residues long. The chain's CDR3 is CSVDKQGHTGELFF. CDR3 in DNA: TGCAGCGTTGACAAACAGGGGCACACCGGGGAGCTGTTTTTT.